These 25 T cell receptor beta chains share one sample of origin, sequenced in a study of pediatric ulcerative colitis. The rectum was sampled with one to two pinch biopsies at colonoscopy. TCRdb's copy holds only in-frame clones and misses some; the assay was immunoSEQ multiplex PCR. The table lists 40,000 to 55,000 clones, around 79% of them singletons. Material: gut tissue. The receptors here all came from a girl aged 5-17 years with moderate ulcerative colitis.

This chain connects TRBV7-2 to TRBJ1-2; D ambiguous. The CDR3 is made up of 14 amino acids. V lost 5 bases and J 0 bases, leaving 10 bases between the germline ends. Germline values: CDR1 SGHTA, CDR2 FQGNSA. CDR3 protein: CASSPGLANYGYTF. The CDR3 DNA is TGTGCCAGCAGCCCTGGATTGGCTAACTATGGCTACACCTTC.

This sequence joins TRBV2 and TRBJ2-1, with 12 nucleotides matching TRBD2. Germline CDR1 is SNHLY and CDR2 is FYNNEI. Unmatched junction bases numbered 13, after V lost 7 bases and J lost 0 bases. The length of the CDR3 is 19 residues. The CDR3 bases are TGTGCCAGCATGAGGGCACTAGCGGGAGGCTCGAGCTCCTACAATGAGCAGTTCTTC. It specifies CASMRALAGGSSSYNEQFF.

The CDR3 bases are TGTGCCAGCAGCCCCCTCGAAGAGACCCAGTACTTC. Its protein is CASSPLEETQYF. The chain joins TRBV27 to TRBJ2-7; D is unclear. The tail of the sequence fits TRBJ2-5 better, so the J call may be wrong. CDR3 size: 12 residues. CDR1 is MNHEY and CDR2 is SMNVEV in the germline V gene (reference sequence).

The genes are TRBV6-6 and TRBJ1-1; D might be TRBD1 (5 bases). Per the germline V gene, CDR1 is MNHNY and CDR2 is SVGAGI (reference sequence). CDR3 length: 15 amino acids. The ends were cut back, 4 bases at V and 3 bases at J, with 15 bases in the middle. The CDR3 loop is CASSSLWGKDTEAFF. CDR3 DNA: TGTGCCAGCAGTTCGCTATGGGGGAAAGACACTGAAGCTTTCTTT.

V and J are TRBV28 and TRBJ1-3, with D possibly being TRBD1 (5 bases). V lost 3 bases and J 0 bases, leaving 12 bases between the germline ends. CDR3 length: 16 residues. The V gene's germline CDR1 is MDHEN and CDR2 SYDVKM. CDR3 DNA: TGTGCCAGCAGTTTGAGACAGCCGAGCTCTGGAAACACCATATATTTT. Translating gives CASSLRQPSSGNTIYF.

The chain carries TRBV10-3 and TRBJ2-1, with a weak D call TRBD1 (5 bases). Germline-derived CDR1 and CDR2 are ENHRY and SYGVKD. The CDR3 covers 13 residues. V shed 4 bases and J shed 1 base, with 5 bases lying between them. The CDR3 protein is CAISGTSYNEQFF. CDR3 in DNA: TGTGCCATCAGTGGGACATCCTACAATGAGCAGTTCTTC.

The chain employs TRBV5-1 and TRBJ2-7, with D tentatively TRBD1 (5 bases). CDR1 is SGHRS, CDR2 YFSETQ, per germline. Trimming removed 0 bases from V and 1 base from J, with 5 bases in between. The CDR3 extends over 13 amino acids. The CDR3 DNA sequence: TGCGCCAGCAGCTTGGGACAGTCCTACGAGCAGTACTTC. Translation gives CASSLGQSYEQYF.

The chain is built from TRBV6-5 and TRBJ2-1; D is ambiguous. Between the trimmed V and J ends, which lost 0 bases and 4 bases, there was a span of 4 bases. This CDR3 has 13 amino acids. Germline V lookup: CDR1 MNHEY, CDR2 SVGAGI. Written as DNA, the CDR3 is TGTGCCAGCAGTTACTCCCAGTACAATGAGCAGTTCTTC. This codes for CASSYSQYNEQFF.

The genes are TRBV16 and TRBJ1-2; D unclear. V gave up 3 bases and J gave up 6 bases, with 8 bases separating them. Germline V gene lookup returns CDR1 KGHSY and CDR2 FQNENV. The CDR3 consists of 12 residues. The CDR3 nucleotides read TGTGCCAGCAGCCACCTCATACATGGCTACACCTTC. Its protein is CASSHLIHGYTF.

CDR3 amino acids: CASRGPLNTGELFF. DNA of the CDR3: TGTGCCAGCAGGGGTCCCCTGAACACCGGGGAGCTGTTTTTT. This chain joins TRBV2 and TRBJ2-2; D not certain. Germline CDR1 and CDR2: SNHLY and FYNNEI. The CDR3 is made up of 14 amino acids. V was cut by 6 bases and J by 1 base, with 9 bases left in between.

The chain combines TRBV30 with TRBJ1-4, with D tentatively TRBD1 (5 bases). The CDR3 spans 17 residues. Looked up from germline, CDR1 is GTSNPN and CDR2 is SVGIG (reference sequence). The V end lost 3 bases, the J end lost 8 bases, and 25 bases lay between the germline ends. DNA for the CDR3: TGTGCCTGGAGCCTCAAAGGGGAGGGAAAGGCGAACGAAAAACTGTTTTTT. It is translated as CAWSLKGEGKANEKLFF.

About this clone: Other DNA sequences in this sample translate to the same CDR3. The CDR3 DNA reads as TGTGCCAGCTCACCCCGGGACACCCGGAACACTGAAGCTTTCTTT. It is translated as CASSPRDTRNTEAFF. The chain employs TRBV18 and TRBJ1-1; D might be TRBD1 (6 bases). Germline CDR1 is KGHSH and CDR2 is LQKENI. The V and J ends lost 3 bases and 1 base respectively, with 12 bases between them. The CDR3 runs to 15 residues.

This CDR3 is CASSPDGTYYEQYF. CDR3 sequence (DNA): TGTGCCAGCAGCCCTGACGGGACATACTACGAGCAGTACTTC. The chain joins TRBV5-8 to TRBJ2-7; D is possibly TRBD1 (6 bases). Germline CDR1 and CDR2: SGHTS and YDEGEE. This CDR3 has 14 amino acids. V shed 4 bases and J shed 3 bases, with 14 bases lying between them.

This sequence joins TRBV28 and TRBJ2-7; D remains unclear. The CDR3 extends over 13 amino acids. The ends were cut back, 4 bases at V and 3 bases at J, with 10 bases in the middle. Germline-derived CDR1 and CDR2 are MDHEN and SYDVKM. The CDR3 sequence is CASSSTARYEQYF. The CDR3 DNA reads TGTGCCAGCAGTTCTACAGCCCGCTACGAGCAGTACTTC.

V and J are TRBV7-2 and TRBJ1-2, with 7 bases identical to TRBD1. This CDR3 is 15 amino acids long. Germline CDR1 SGHTA, CDR2 FQGNSA. Losses at the gene ends were 1 base for V and 4 bases for J; bases not matched to a gene: 6. CDR3 region: CASSLDNRGAYGYTF. CDR3 bases: TGTGCCAGCAGCTTAGATAACAGGGGAGCCTATGGCTACACCTTC.

The chain combines TRBV19 with TRBJ2-1; 8 bases match TRBD2. The CDR3 sequence is 15 residues long. V shed 4 bases, J shed 2 bases, and the junction held 4 bases outside the gene matches. The germline gives CDR1 LNHDA, CDR2 SQIVND (reference sequence). The chain's CDR3 is CASSTVAGPYNEQFF. The CDR3 DNA reads as TGTGCCAGTAGTACCGTAGCGGGACCCTACAATGAGCAGTTCTTC.

The chain recombines TRBV29-1 with TRBJ1-4; D ambiguous. The germline V gene encodes CDR1 SQVTM and CDR2 ANQGSEA. The CDR3 is 15 residues long. The V gene lost 6 bases and the J gene lost 8 bases, with 22 bases spanning the gap. CDR3 in amino acids: CSVSDSSGSEEKLFF. CDR3 sequence (DNA): TGCAGCGTAAGTGATAGCTCCGGGTCGGAGGAAAAACTGTTTTTT.

The V gene is TRBV11-2, the J gene TRBJ1-4, with a possible D match to TRBD1 (5 bases). CDR3 length: 16 amino acids. V lost 1 base to trimming and J lost 8 bases, with 17 bases between them. Germline lookup yields CDR1 SGHAT and CDR2 FQNNGV. For the CDR3, the DNA is TGTGCCAGCAGCTTAGGGCCAGGGCAGGTTGGGGAAAAACTGTTTTTT. It specifies CASSLGPGQVGEKLFF.

V gene TRBV18 combines with J gene TRBJ1-2; no definite D call. V gave up 2 bases and J gave up 7 bases, with 8 bases separating them. This CDR3 has 12 residues. The germline gives CDR1 KGHSH, CDR2 LQKENI. The CDR3 DNA sequence: TGTGCCAGCTCACCAGGAGGGTTTGGCTACACCTTC. This encodes CASSPGGFGYTF.

This chain joins TRBV14 and TRBJ2-5; a possible D gene is TRBD1 (5 bases). This CDR3 contains 14 residues. V lost 3 bases and J 7 bases, leaving 15 bases between the germline ends. Germline CDR1 is SGHDN and CDR2 is FVKESK. The CDR3 nucleotides are TGTGCCAGCAGCCAGGGGCAGGATGTCCGGACCCAGTACTTC. Translated: CASSQGQDVRTQYF.

V usage is TRBV2 and J usage is TRBJ1-5, with D hard to call. The ends were cut back, 4 bases at V and 5 bases at J, with 12 bases in the middle. Germline-derived CDR1 and CDR2 are SNHLY and FYNNEI. The CDR3 spans 14 residues. CDR3 sequence: CASSGGGTDQPQHF. In DNA form, the CDR3 reads TGTGCCAGCAGTGGGGGAGGTACCGATCAGCCCCAGCATTTT. Supplemented by reference TRBV2 and TRBJ1-5, the full variable domain reads EPEVTQTPSHQVTQMGQEVILRCVPISNHLYFYWYRQILGQKVEFLVSFYNNEISEKSEIFDDQFSVERPDGSNFTLKIRSTKLEDSAMYFCASSGGGTDQPQHFGDGTRLSIL.

The rearrangement links TRBV6-6 to TRBJ2-5; possibly TRBD1 for D (5 bases). Deletions cut 6 bases from V and 0 bases from J, with 14 bases between. This CDR3 comprises 15 residues. Germline V gives CDR1 MNHNY, CDR2 SVGAGI (reference sequence). DNA of the CDR3: TGTGCCAGCAGCCAAGGGGCCGTTGACCAAGAGACCCAGTACTTC. Translation gives CASSQGAVDQETQYF.

This clone was seen only a few times. This rearrangement joins TRBV5-4 to TRBJ2-7, with D uncertain. Trimming cost V 4 bases and J 3 bases, with 14 bases left between them. Germline CDR1 reads SGHNT; CDR2 reads YYREEE (reference sequence). CDR3 length: 14 residues. The CDR3 sequence is CASSPGRSYYEQYF. CDR3 DNA: TGTGCCAGCAGCCCCGGCAGGAGTTACTACGAGCAGTACTTC.

This clone occurred a few times. This chain connects TRBV2 to TRBJ1-5, with 7 nucleotides matching TRBD1. This CDR3 spans 14 amino acids. J lost 4 bases, V lost 5 bases, and 5 bases had no gene match. Germline-derived CDR1 and CDR2 are SNHLY and FYNNEI. The CDR3 coding sequence is TGTGCCAGCAGTAGGGACAGTCGAAATCAGCCCCAGCATTTT. This translates into CASSRDSRNQPQHF.

The chain recombines TRBV5-6 with TRBJ1-2; D remains unclear. V lost 0 bases, J lost 6 bases, and 6 bases lay in between. CDR1 is SGHDT and CDR2 is YYEEEE in the germline V gene. CDR3 length equals 12 residues. CDR3 sequence: CASSLGWNGYTF. The CDR3 DNA reads TGTGCCAGCAGCTTGGGTTGGAATGGCTACACCTTC.